This TCR beta chain was sequenced in a study of radiotherapy plus CTLA-4 blockade in lung cancer. On the study more broadly: The study recorded objective responses in roughly a sixth of patients and disease control in around 31%. Points from the study as a whole: Alongside interferon-beta, early blood T cell clone dynamics were reportedly the best predictor of response. Expansion of tumor-derived TCR clones was observed in blood after radiotherapy plus ipilimumab.

As to this clone: Its antigen is still unknown.

Focal radiation with ipilimumab CTLA-4 blockade was given to patients with chemo-refractory metastatic non-small-cell lung cancer. Sequenced by immunoSEQ multiplex PCR; TCRdb stores in-frame clones only, minus some. This table has roughly 110,000 clones, 85% to 90% appearing once. The origin of this receptor is a human donor with non-small cell lung cancer that progressed on radiotherapy plus ipilimumab. Some clones in this sample may be carry-over from other donors' samples. Material: peripheral blood, obtained from a patient treated with radiotherapy plus ipilimumab.

CDR3 loop: CASSVSVFNQPQHF. DNA of the CDR3: TGTGCCAGCAGTGTGTCAGTTTTTAATCAGCCCCAGCATTTT. The chain links TRBV2 to TRBJ1-5, with D hard to call. V dropped 4 bases and J dropped 4 bases, with 11 bases sitting between them. The V gene's germline CDR1 is SNHLY and CDR2 FYNNEI. This CDR3 is built from 14 residues.